This T cell receptor beta chain was sequenced during a study of regulatory T cells in long-lasting Graves disease. The study, taken as a whole, reports: TRBV28, TRBJ1-2 and TRBJ2-5 were segments that persistent disease favored.

Time point defined: newly diagnosed GD, antithyroid drugs for less than 3 months. Extracted PBMC RNA gave rise to the TCR library. This CDR3 is 16 amino acids long. V lost 0 bases and J 1 base, leaving 11 bases between the germline ends. Germline values: CDR1 LGHNA, CDR2 YNFKEQ. This clonotype was seen ten or more times. Its antigen is currently unknown. CDR3 regions were amplified by Arm-PCR using iRepertoire HTBI primers to build TCR beta libraries. A single record per CDR3 protein comes from TCRdb applying MiXCR to the multiplex PCR reads. The data show roughly 440,000 distinct CDR3 sequences, about 15% seen once. These data are also associated with another study on T cells in Graves' hyperthyroidism and ophthalmopathy. That publication notes: Blood samples included most of the expanded thyroid clonotypes exceeding 0.001.

The V and J genes are TRBV4-2 and TRBJ2-3; D not certain. The starting material was peripheral blood mononuclear cells (PBMCs), obtained at new diagnosis, from a patient treated with antithyroid drugs. The clonotype was recovered from a woman aged 18-29 years with Graves disease. CDR3 DNA: TGTGCCAGCAGCCAAGACGGTAGCAGAGGCACAGATACGCAGTATTTT. It specifies CASSQDGSRGTDTQYF.